A selection of T cell receptor beta chains follows, all from one sample in a study of T cells in localized non-small cell lung cancer. Libraries were prepared by immunoSEQ multiplex PCR; TCRdb keeps only in-frame clonotypes and omits some of them. The repertoire consists of 75,000 to 95,000 clones, with over 60% occurring once and the leading ten covering 15% to 20%. This specimen was PBMCs, taken before any cancer treatment. These receptors were obtained from a man aged 40 to 70 with stage II squamous cell lung carcinoma. The CDR3 runs from the conserved cysteine through the conserved F or W. A D gene is named only where the DNA matches it firmly. Clone size is stated in some rows and not others, as once, few, many or a class when expanded.

J gene	V gene	D gene	clone size	CDR3 protein	CDR3 DNA
TRBJ2-3	TRBV25-1	TRBD2	-	CASSEGLAGKADTQYF	TGTGCCAGCAGTGAGGGGCTAGCGGGAAAAGCAGATACGCAGTATTTT
TRBJ2-1	TRBV9	TRBD2	few	CASSVGVGQGTSGIEDEQFF	TGTGCCAGCAGCGTAGGAGTAGGACAGGGGACTAGCGGGATAGAAGATGAGCAGTTCTTC
TRBJ2-5	TRBV29-1	-	-	CSVEPIQETQYF	TGCAGCGTCGAACCAATCCAGGAGACCCAGTACTTC
TRBJ1-2	TRBV14	-	-	CASSLVGRRNYGYTF	TGTGCCAGCAGCCTCGTTGGACGGCGTAACTATGGCTACACCTTC
TRBJ2-2	TRBV28	TRBD1	-	CASEAPLGQGASGELFF	TGTGCCAGCGAGGCCCCCTTGGGACAGGGGGCCTCCGGGGAGCTGTTTTTT
TRBJ2-3	TRBV9	-	-	CASSVGGATSTDTQYF	TGTGCCAGCAGCGTAGGGGGGGCGACTAGCACAGATACGCAGTATTTT
TRBJ2-7	TRBV2	-	-	CASSDRLSYEQYF	TGTGCCAGCAGTGATCGCCTTTCCTACGAGCAGTACTTC
TRBJ2-1	TRBV1	-	few	CTSSLGLEENNEQFF	TGCACCAGCAGCCTGGGACTGGAAGAAAACAATGAGCAGTTCTTC
TRBJ1-5	TRBV15	-	-	CATSPQGSRGDQPQHF	TGTGCCACCAGCCCCCAAGGATCCAGGGGAGATCAGCCCCAGCATTTT
TRBJ1-2	TRBV28	-	-	CASSLRGRDGYTF	TGTGCCAGCAGTTTAAGGGGAAGAGATGGCTACACCTTC
TRBJ1-2	TRBV7-2	-	-	CASSLTGLTGYGYTF	TGTGCCAGCAGCTTAACAGGGTTGACCGGCTATGGCTACACCTTC
TRBJ2-2	TRBV7-6	TRBD2	few	CASSSRNGLAKNTGELFF	TGTGCCAGCAGCTCGCGGAATGGACTAGCGAAGAACACCGGGGAGCTGTTTTTT
TRBJ2-7	TRBV6-6	-	-	CASSYDSGAYEQYF	TGTGCCAGCAGTTACGACTCGGGGGCCTACGAGCAGTACTTC
TRBJ2-1	TRBV4-1	-	-	CASSQVRNEQFF	TGCGCCAGCAGCCAAGTGCGGAATGAGCAGTTCTTC
TRBJ1-6	TRBV19	TRBD1	-	CASSEWTGFESPLHF	TGTGCCAGTAGTGAATGGACAGGGTTTGAGTCACCCCTCCACTTT
TRBJ1-1	TRBV6-6	-	-	CASSTGQTEAFF	TGTGCCAGCAGTACCGGACAGACTGAAGCTTTCTTT
TRBJ1-5	TRBV7-5	-	-	CARPSGGTVYSNQPQHF	TGTGCCAGACCCTCAGGGGGAACAGTTTATAGCAATCAGCCCCAGCATTTT
TRBJ2-7	TRBV7-6	-	once	CASSLLSGSYEQYF	TGTGCCAGCAGCTTACTCTCAGGGTCCTACGAGCAGTACTTC
TRBJ2-3	TRBV19	TRBD1	-	CASTRGTAGRDTQYF	TGTGCCAGTACCCGAGGGACAGCCGGTCGGGATACGCAGTATTTT
TRBJ2-7	TRBV29-1	TRBD1	-	CSAGQVLYEQYF	TGCAGCGCAGGACAGGTCCTCTACGAGCAGTACTTC
TRBJ1-2	TRBV5-4	-	few	CASSLLEGANYGYTF	TGTGCCAGCAGCTTGTTAGAGGGAGCTAACTATGGCTACACCTTC
TRBJ2-2	TRBV7-3	TRBD2	-	CASSIRAGANTGELFF	TGTGCCAGCAGCATAAGAGCGGGGGCGAACACCGGGGAGCTGTTTTTT
TRBJ2-7	TRBV7-2	TRBD1	-	CASSLYPGQANEQYF	TGTGCCAGCAGCCTCTATCCGGGACAGGCGAACGAGCAGTACTTC
TRBJ1-4	TRBV5-4	TRBD1	few	CASSSRQGSEKLFF	TGTGCCAGCAGCTCTAGACAGGGGAGCGAAAAACTGTTTTTT
TRBJ2-3	TRBV7-9	-	-	CASSLRGRPDHTDTQYF	TGTGCCAGCAGCTTAAGAGGGCGACCCGATCACACAGATACGCAGTATTTT
TRBJ1-2	TRBV6-6	TRBD1	-	CASRRGQGRAGYTF	TGTGCCAGCAGACGGGGACAGGGAAGGGCCGGCTACACCTTC
TRBJ2-1	TRBV7-9	-	-	CASSLARHGSYNEQFF	TGTGCCAGCAGCTTAGCTAGGCACGGGTCCTACAATGAGCAGTTCTTC
TRBJ2-3	TRBV5-1	TRBD2	-	CASSLGSGRTHTDTQYF	TGCGCCAGCAGCTTGGGTAGCGGGAGGACTCACACAGATACGCAGTATTTT
TRBJ2-6	TRBV18	-	-	CASSPSSGANVLTF	TGTGCCAGCTCCCCGAGCTCTGGGGCCAACGTCCTGACTTTC
TRBJ1-6	TRBV6-5	-	-	CASSPGTFNSPLHF	TGTGCCAGCAGTCCCGGGACATTTAATTCACCCCTCCACTTT
TRBJ1-3	TRBV5-4	-	-	CASTSGGRSGNTIYF	TGTGCCAGCACCTCGGGGGGCCGCTCTGGAAACACCATATATTTT
TRBJ2-7	TRBV4-2	-	few	CASSQDGRPYEQYF	TGTGCCAGCAGCCAAGATGGCCGGCCCTACGAGCAGTACTTC
TRBJ2-7	TRBV7-6	TRBD1	-	CASSSESGTGRGEQYF	TGTGCCAGCAGCTCGGAATCCGGGACAGGGCGCGGCGAGCAGTACTTC
TRBJ2-3	TRBV2	TRBD2	-	CASRPGLAADTQYF	TGTGCCAGCAGGCCGGGACTAGCGGCAGATACGCAGTATTTT
TRBJ2-3	TRBV19	-	-	CASSNQGPTTDTQYF	TGTGCCAGTAGTAATCAGGGGCCCACCACAGATACGCAGTATTTT
TRBJ1-1	TRBV9	-	-	CASSVASFMNTEAFF	TGTGCCAGCAGCGTCGCATCGTTCATGAACACTGAAGCTTTCTTT
TRBJ2-5	TRBV5-1	-	-	CASSLGTTLGETQYF	TGCGCCAGCAGCCTCGGGACAACGCTTGGGGAGACCCAGTACTTC
TRBJ2-7	TRBV2	-	-	CASSERGQDYEQYF	TGTGCCAGCAGTGAAAGGGGTCAGGACTACGAGCAGTACTTC
TRBJ2-6	TRBV18	-	-	CASSPREHLSGANVLTF	TGTGCCAGCTCACCACGGGAGCACCTCTCTGGGGCCAACGTCCTGACTTTC
TRBJ2-1	TRBV19	TRBD1	few	CASRRTGNSYNEQFF	TGTGCCAGTAGACGGACAGGGAACTCCTACAATGAGCAGTTCTTC
TRBJ2-5	TRBV4-1	-	once	CASSPRDGGRETQYF	TGCGCCAGCAGCCCCCGGGACGGAGGAAGAGAGACCCAGTACTTC
TRBJ2-1	TRBV6-5	TRBD2	-	CASSYGGSIWKNEQFF	TGTGCCAGCAGTTACGGCGGGAGTATATGGAAGAATGAGCAGTTCTTC
TRBJ2-7	TRBV27	TRBD1	-	CASSLGRGLVYEQYF	TGTGCCAGCAGTTTGGGCAGGGGGTTGGTATACGAGCAGTACTTC
TRBJ1-4	TRBV7-9	-	-	CASSYTRGVSTNEKLFF	TGTGCCAGCAGTTACACCCGAGGGGTGTCAACTAATGAAAAACTGTTTTTT
TRBJ2-7	TRBV4-3	-	-	CASSQDLQREQYF	TGCGCCAGCAGCCAAGACCTACAGCGGGAGCAGTACTTC
TRBJ1-1	TRBV7-3	TRBD1	-	CASSSDRGTEAFF	TGTGCCAGCAGCTCCGACAGGGGCACTGAAGCTTTCTTT
TRBJ2-1	TRBV30	TRBD2	-	CAWGLAGYNEQFF	TGTGCCTGGGGACTAGCGGGCTACAATGAGCAGTTCTTC
TRBJ2-7	TRBV5-1	-	-	CASSSDSVLSYEQYF	TGCGCCAGCAGCTCGGATAGCGTACTCTCCTACGAGCAGTACTTC